The 28 T cell receptor beta chains in this list originate from one sample, sequenced in a study of blood T cell repertoires in COVID-19. Produced via immunoSEQ multiplex PCR; TCRdb's table is partial and in-frame only. This table holds 200,000 or so clones, roughly 80% found once. The sequenced material came from peripheral blood. Receptors originate from an elderly woman with COVID-19, enrolled during active disease.

This rearrangement joins TRBV7-2 to TRBJ1-2, with TRBD1 as a possible D gene (5 bases). V lost 5 bases to trimming and J lost 2 bases, with 12 bases between them. This CDR3 contains 14 residues. Germline CDR1 SGHTA, CDR2 FQGNSA. The CDR3 nucleotides read TGTGCCAGCAGCCCACCGGGGGGGAACTATGGCTACACCTTC. Protein: CASSPPGGNYGYTF.

The chain links TRBV7-8 to TRBJ2-2; a possible D gene is TRBD1 (5 bases). Looked up from germline, CDR1 is SGHVS and CDR2 is FQNEAQ. Trimming took 3 bases from V and 2 from J, leaving 7 bases between them. This CDR3 is 14 amino acids long. The CDR3 sequence: CASSLQGNTGELFF. DNA for the CDR3: TGTGCCAGCAGCTTGCAGGGAAACACCGGGGAGCTGTTTTTT.

The chain couples TRBV12-3 or TRBV12-4 to TRBJ1-5, with no clear D. This CDR3 contains 13 residues. The V gene lost 5 bases and the J gene lost 3 bases, with 8 bases spanning the gap. The CDR3 sequence is CASSGQFNQPQHF. The CDR3 DNA reads as TGTGCCAGCAGTGGGCAGTTCAATCAGCCCCAGCATTTT.

This clone was detected only once. The rearrangement uses TRBV6-5 and TRBJ1-1; the D gene is possibly TRBD1 (6 bases). Germline-derived CDR1 and CDR2 are MNHEY and SVGAGI. Deletions cut 6 bases from V and 1 base from J, with 12 bases between. The CDR3 is 14 residues long. CDR3 loop: CASSTLRGNTEAFF. For the CDR3, the DNA is TGTGCCAGCAGCACCCTCAGGGGGAACACTGAAGCTTTCTTT.

The chain carries TRBV3-1 (or the pseudogene TRBV3-2) and TRBJ2-1; TRBD2 agrees at 8 bases. The germline V gene has CDR1 LGHDT and CDR2 YNNKEL (reference sequence). Trimming took 4 bases from V and 9 from J; bases not matched to a gene: 2. The CDR3 has 12 amino acids. CDR3 bases: TGTGCCAGCAGCCCAGCGGGGGCTGAGCAGTTCTTC. It is translated as CASSPAGAEQFF.

This clone was recorded once. The junction and the germline gene differ at one end; a read error may be behind it. The chain recombines TRBV18 with TRBJ1-2, with TRBD1 identical over 7 bases. Germline V gene sequence: CDR1 KGHSH, CDR2 LQKENI. The CDR3 contains 13 residues. The CDR3 here is CASSPGQVQGIFF. DNA of the CDR3: TGTGCCAGCTCACCAGGACAGGTCCAAGGGATCTTCTTC.

The chain links TRBV24-1 to TRBJ2-5; TRBD1 matches 7 bases. V dropped 4 bases and J dropped 5; count of bases not matched to a gene: 9. Germline V gene data show CDR1 as KGHDR and CDR2 as SFDVKD. There are 15 residues in the CDR3. In nucleotides, the CDR3 is TGTGCCACCAGTGACCCGGGACAGAACGGGGAGACCCAGTACTTC. Amino acids: CATSDPGQNGETQYF.

The chain is built from TRBV25-1 and TRBJ2-3; 7 bases match TRBD1. The CDR3 loop spans 15 amino acids. Germline CDR1 and CDR2: MGHDK and SYGVNS. With 4 bases clipped from V and 5 bases from J, the junction kept 9 bases outside the gene matches. In DNA, the CDR3 is TGTGCCAGCAGTGTACGACAGGGTGTCCTAGATACGCAGTATTTT. Encoded protein: CASSVRQGVLDTQYF. Supplemented by reference TRBV25-1 and TRBJ2-3, the full variable domain reads EADIYQTPRYLVIGTGKKITLECSQTMGHDKMYWYQQDPGMELHLIHYSYGVNSTEKGDLSSESTVSRIRTEHFPLTLESARPSHTSQYLCASSVRQGVLDTQYFGPGTRLTVL.

The gene calls are TRBV5-1 and TRBJ1-6; D might be TRBD1 (5 bases). Germline V gives CDR1 SGHRS, CDR2 YFSETQ. Trimming took off 4 bases at V and 7 bases at J, with 18 bases between the two ends. CDR3 length: 16 amino acids. DNA for the CDR3: TGCGCCAGCAGCGTAGACAGTGACCTTCAGAATTCACCCCTCCACTTT. This sequence encodes CASSVDSDLQNSPLHF. The whole variable domain, filled in from reference TRBV5-1 and TRBJ1-6, reads KAGVTQTPRYLIKTRGQQVTLSCSPISGHRSVSWYQQTPGQGLQFLFEYFSETQRNKGNFPGRFSGRQFSNSRSEMNVSTLELGDSALYLCASSVDSDLQNSPLHFGNGTRLTVT.

The chain is built from TRBV11-3 and TRBJ2-6; D perhaps matches TRBD1 (5 bases). Germline lookup yields CDR1 SGHNT and CDR2 YENEEA. The CDR3 extends over 15 amino acids. The germline V and J ends were trimmed by 6 bases and 2 bases, with 11 bases remaining between them. CDR3 sequence: CASSQGETGANVLTF. The DNA for the CDR3 is TGTGCCAGCAGTCAAGGGGAAACTGGGGCCAACGTCCTGACTTTC.

The chain couples TRBV28 to TRBJ2-1; D not certain. The CDR3 covers 13 residues. Germline V CDR1 and CDR2: MDHEN, SYDVKM. The V end was cut by 6 bases, the J end by 4 bases, with 10 bases between. The CDR3 region is CASRGDEYNEQFF. The DNA for the CDR3 is TGTGCCAGCAGGGGCGATGAGTACAATGAGCAGTTCTTC.

The J gene is TRBJ1-3, the V gene TRBV28; 7 nucleotides line up with TRBD1. V lost 6 bases and J lost 0; bases outside the gene matches: 8. The germline V gene encodes CDR1 MDHEN and CDR2 SYDVKM. The length of the CDR3 is 16 residues. CDR3 in amino acids: CASRSRTGSSGNTIYF. Here the CDR3 DNA reads TGTGCCAGCAGATCCAGGACAGGCTCCTCTGGAAACACCATATATTTT.

This clone was detected only once. J is TRBJ1-2 and V is TRBV5-1; tentative D call: TRBD1 (6 bases). CDR1 is SGHRS, CDR2 YFSETQ, per germline. The CDR3 consists of 18 residues. V was shortened by 4 bases and J by 5 bases, with 27 bases between the two germline ends. Here the CDR3 DNA reads TGCGCCAGCAGCGTGGGGGCCGGGGACGGAGCCGGGAGATATGGCTACACCTTC. It yields the protein CASSVGAGDGAGRYGYTF.

The rearrangement uses TRBV7-6 and TRBJ1-2; perhaps TRBD1 as D (6 bases). V dropped 2 bases and J dropped 0 bases, with 16 bases sitting between them. The CDR3 is 17 amino acids. Germline assignment: CDR1 SGHVS and CDR2 FNYEAQ. CDR3 in amino acids: CASSLPGWGTTNYGYTF. The CDR3 nucleotides read TGTGCCAGCAGCTTACCGGGTTGGGGGACAACTAACTATGGCTACACCTTC.

The chain combines TRBV19 with TRBJ1-1; D is perhaps TRBD1 (5 bases). V was pared by 6 bases and J by 0 bases, with 20 bases between. The V gene's germline CDR1 is LNHDA and CDR2 SQIVND (reference sequence). The CDR3 runs 17 residues. The CDR3 DNA is TGTGCCAGTAGAAGGGGACTGTCCGAGCCTTTGAACACTGAAGCTTTCTTT. It encodes CASRRGLSEPLNTEAFF.

V and J are TRBV27 and TRBJ2-5, with TRBD2 identical over 8 bases. The CDR3 has 14 amino acids. CDR1 MNHEY and CDR2 SMNVEV come from the germline V gene (reference sequence). The V segment lost 6 bases and the J segment 1 base; nucleotides outside the gene matches: 4. CDR3 sequence reads: CASRKRGSQETQYF. The CDR3 nucleotides read TGTGCCAGCAGAAAGCGGGGGTCCCAAGAGACCCAGTACTTC.

The chain links TRBV28 to TRBJ2-1, with TRBD2 matching over 8 bases. CDR1 is MDHEN, CDR2 SYDVKM, per germline. V lost 10 bases and J lost 9; bases outside the gene matches: 5. This CDR3 comprises 11 residues. The CDR3: CATLAGGEQFF. CDR3 nucleotides: TGTGCCACCCTTGCGGGGGGTGAGCAGTTCTTC.

This clone was detected a few times. The rearrangement links TRBV5-4 to TRBJ1-6; maybe TRBD1 (5 bases). This CDR3 is 16 amino acids long. Germline V gene lookup returns CDR1 SGHNT and CDR2 YYREEE (reference sequence). Between the trimmed V and J ends, which lost 0 bases and 9 bases, there was a span of 16 bases. CDR3 bases: TGTGCCAGCAGCTTGGCCCGCGGGGGAGGCGGTTCACCCCTCCACTTT. Translated, it gives CASSLARGGGGSPLHF.

A single count supports this clone. V usage is TRBV18 and J usage is TRBJ2-4, with no clear D. Germline CDR1 is KGHSH and CDR2 is LQKENI. The CDR3 runs to 15 residues. V was pared by 2 bases and J by 0 bases, with 8 bases between. Written as DNA, the CDR3 is TGTGCCAGCTCACCAGCTACTCTAGCCAAAAACATTCAGTACTTC. It translates to CASSPATLAKNIQYF.

The V gene is TRBV5-1, the J gene TRBJ2-1; 11 bases match TRBD2. J lost 5 bases, V lost 4 bases, and 17 bases had no gene match. The CDR3 runs 19 residues. Germline V gene sequence: CDR1 SGHRS, CDR2 YFSETQ. The CDR3, as DNA: TGCGCCAGCAGCCTTTACAGACTAGCGGGGAATGGGGGAAACAATGAGCAGTTCTTC. Translating it yields CASSLYRLAGNGGNNEQFF. The full variable domain, in which reference TRBV5-1 and TRBJ2-1 provide the parts outside the CDR3, is KAGVTQTPRYLIKTRGQQVTLSCSPISGHRSVSWYQQTPGQGLQFLFEYFSETQRNKGNFPGRFSGRQFSNSRSEMNVSTLELGDSALYLCASSLYRLAGNGGNNEQFFGPGTRLTVL.

The chain is built from TRBV7-9 and TRBJ2-1, with D possibly being TRBD2 (5 bases). The CDR3 has 15 amino acids. Germline CDR1 reads SEHNR; CDR2 reads FQNEAQ (reference sequence). V was cut by 5 bases and J by 4 bases, with 15 bases left in between. CDR3 in amino acids: CASSLLGPIYNEQFF. The CDR3 coding sequence is TGTGCCAGCAGCCTACTAGGGCCGATTTACAATGAGCAGTTCTTC.

The J gene is TRBJ2-5, the V gene TRBV5-6; 12 positions match TRBD2. The germline V gene encodes CDR1 SGHDT and CDR2 YYEEEE. Unmatched junction bases numbered 5, after V lost 3 bases and J lost 5 bases. The CDR3 runs to 15 residues. CDR3 bases: TGTGCCAGCAGCTACCGCACTAGCGGGGGGGAGACCCAGTACTTC. Protein: CASSYRTSGGETQYF.

The V call is TRBV4-3, the J call TRBJ2-7; TRBD1 agrees at 8 bases. Trimming took 0 bases from V and 3 from J; bases not matched to a gene: 7. The germline gives CDR1 LGHNA, CDR2 YSLEER. This CDR3 has 16 amino acids. CDR3 sequence (DNA): TGCGCCAGCAGCCAAGATCTCGGGGACAGGTTCTACGAGCAGTACTTC. As protein: CASSQDLGDRFYEQYF.

This clone has just a few counts. CDR3 sequence (DNA): TGTGCCAGTCTAGACGGAAGTCTCGTAAACACCATATATTTT. Encoded protein: CASLDGSLVNTIYF. The V call is TRBV19, the J call TRBJ1-3; D is uncertain. Deletions cut 8 bases from V and 6 bases from J, with 17 bases between. Germline CDR1 LNHDA, CDR2 SQIVND (reference sequence). The CDR3 loop spans 14 amino acids.

This clone has a single count. The chain carries TRBV18 and TRBJ1-2; the D gene is possibly TRBD1 (5 bases). CDR3 length equals 15 residues. V gave up 2 bases and J gave up 8 bases, with 18 bases separating them. CDR1 KGHSH and CDR2 LQKENI come from the germline V gene. For the CDR3, the DNA is TGTGCCAGCTCACCATCCGCCACAGGAGCATCCGGCTACACCTTC. Translated: CASSPSATGASGYTF. The full variable domain, with the rest looked up from reference TRBV18 and TRBJ1-2, is NAGVMQNPRHLVRRRGQEARLRCSPMKGHSHVYWYRQLPEEGLKFMVYLQKENIIDESGMPKERFSAEFPKEGPSILRIQQVVRGDSAAYFCASSPSATGASGYTFGSGTRLTVV.

The chain has TRBV6-6 and TRBJ1-2; unclear D gene. The CDR3 has 14 amino acids. The V gene lost 1 base and the J gene lost 1 base, with 7 bases spanning the gap. Germline CDR1 is MNHNY and CDR2 is SVGAGI (reference sequence). The CDR3 loop reads CASSYFESNYGYTF. DNA for the CDR3: TGTGCCAGCAGTTACTTCGAGAGTAACTATGGCTACACCTTC.

For this clone: The sample has other DNA sequences that encode this CDR3 too. The chain combines TRBV18 with TRBJ1-1; D uncertain. The CDR3 has 12 amino acids. Trimming pared 3 bases from V and 1 base from J, leaving 3 bases between. Germline assignment: CDR1 KGHSH and CDR2 LQKENI. CDR3 nucleotide sequence: TGTGCCAGCTCACCCGGGAACACTGAAGCTTTCTTT. The encoded protein is CASSPGNTEAFF. Together with reference TRBV18 and TRBJ1-1, the CDR3 gives the full variable domain: NAGVMQNPRHLVRRRGQEARLRCSPMKGHSHVYWYRQLPEEGLKFMVYLQKENIIDESGMPKERFSAEFPKEGPSILRIQQVVRGDSAAYFCASSPGNTEAFFGQGTRLTVV.

The chain joins TRBV30 to TRBJ1-6, with D perhaps matching TRBD1 (6 bases). Trimming left V 5 bases short and J 11 bases short, with 22 bases between. Germline V gene lookup returns CDR1 GTSNPN and CDR2 SVGIG (reference sequence). This CDR3 is built from 15 residues. CDR3 bases: TGTGCCTGGGGGAAACTGGACAGTTTAATCACACCCCTCCACTTT. It encodes CAWGKLDSLITPLHF.